This TCR beta chain was profiled in a study of blood T cell repertoires in COVID-19. Study information: Sources were T cells, B-cell-depleted T cells, or PBMCs; the material itself was cDNA or gDNA.

Germline CDR1 reads KGHDR; CDR2 reads SFDVKD. The V and J ends lost 9 bases and 4 bases, in that order; junction bases with no gene match: 9. The CDR3 has 14 amino acids. Authors' methods: Amplifying reference gene primers gave estimates of nucleated cell counts. TCRdb's table, derived via immunoSEQ multiplex PCR, lists solely in-frame clones and lacks some. V, J and clone size reflect that table, while D and trimming were determined from the DNA. The table records roughly 120,000 clones, approximately 90% of them present only once. The sequence derives from a woman aged 45-65 years with acute or convalescent COVID-19. The rearrangement uses TRBV24-1 and TRBJ2-7, with 9 bases fitting TRBD1. Sequenced sample: peripheral blood. The CDR3 is CATSTGQGVYEQYF. CDR3 sequence (DNA): TGTGCCACCTCCACGGGACAGGGAGTATACGAGCAGTACTTC.